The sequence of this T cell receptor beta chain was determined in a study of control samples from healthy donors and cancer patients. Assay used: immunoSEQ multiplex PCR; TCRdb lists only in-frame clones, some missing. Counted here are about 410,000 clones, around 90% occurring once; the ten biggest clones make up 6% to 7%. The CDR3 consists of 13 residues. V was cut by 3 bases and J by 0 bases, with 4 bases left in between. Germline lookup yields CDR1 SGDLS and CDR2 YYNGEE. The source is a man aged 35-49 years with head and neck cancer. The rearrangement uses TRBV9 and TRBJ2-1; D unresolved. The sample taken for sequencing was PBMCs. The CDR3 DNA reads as TGTGCCAGCAGCGGTGCCTCCTACAATGAGCAGTTCTTC. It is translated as CASSGASYNEQFF.